This entry lists 24 T cell receptor beta chains sequenced from one sample in a study of cytomegalovirus exposure and HLA in healthy donors. The PCR had 60 Vbeta and 13 Jbeta primers. The protocol was immunoSEQ multiplex PCR, while the TCRdb copy is restricted to in-frame clones and leaves out a portion. The sample lists hundreds of thousands of clones; 70% to 90% were seen once. The sequenced sample consisted of PBMCs. These receptors were taken from a girl aged 2-10 years in good health and CMV-seronegative.

This clone was detected a few times. This chain connects TRBV7-9 to TRBJ2-6; D gene uncertain. Trimming removed 1 base from V and 2 bases from J, with 6 bases in between. The germline V gene encodes CDR1 SEHNR and CDR2 FQNEAQ (reference sequence). This CDR3 is 15 amino acids long. The CDR3 DNA reads TGTGCCAGCAGCTTAGTACAGACTGGGGCCAACGTCCTGACTTTC. Amino acids: CASSLVQTGANVLTF.

The chain is built from TRBV10-1 and TRBJ2-1, with 8 bases fitting TRBD1. The CDR3 contains 15 residues. The V gene's germline CDR1 is WNHNN and CDR2 SYGVQD (reference sequence). V was pared by 5 bases and J by 2 bases, with 5 bases of the junction left unmatched. The CDR3 loop is CASSSGGPTYNEQFF. CDR3 in DNA: TGCGCCAGCAGTTCAGGGGGCCCAACCTACAATGAGCAGTTCTTC.

V is TRBV5-6 and J is TRBJ1-2; 7 nucleotides match TRBD1. Germline assignment: CDR1 SGHDT and CDR2 YYEEEE. V was pared by 3 bases and J by 13 bases, with 6 bases of the junction left unmatched. The CDR3 sequence is 11 residues long. The CDR3 coding sequence is TGTGCCAGCAGCTCTCTTGCAGGGGGCACCTTC. It translates to CASSSLAGGTF. The variable domain in full, completed from reference TRBV5-6 and TRBJ1-2, reads DAGVTQSPTHLIKTRGQQVTLRCSPKSGHDTVSWYQQALGQGPQFIFQYYEEEERQRGNFPDRFSGHQFPNYSSELNVNALLLGDSALYLCASSSLAGGTFGSGTRLTVV.

This chain connects TRBV10-1 to TRBJ2-7; D may be TRBD2 (6 bases). The CDR3 covers 14 residues. V was trimmed by 0 bases and J by 10 bases, leaving 16 bases between them. Germline values: CDR1 WNHNN, CDR2 SYGVQD (reference sequence). The CDR3 coding sequence is TGCGCCAGCAGTGAGTCGTGGGACGGCGGGGATCAGTACTTC. This codes for CASSESWDGGDQYF.

This chain connects TRBV6-5 to TRBJ2-1, with TRBD2 as a possible D gene (7 bases). Germline V CDR1 and CDR2: MNHEY, SVGAGI. The CDR3 has 13 residues. V was shortened by 3 bases and J by 9 bases, with 12 bases between the two germline ends. DNA of the CDR3: TGTGCCAGCAGTTATAGGGGGGGTGTTGAGCAGTTCTTC. As protein: CASSYRGGVEQFF.

The J gene is TRBJ1-1, the V gene TRBV9; the D gene is possibly TRBD1 (5 bases). Per the germline V gene, CDR1 is SGDLS and CDR2 is YYNGEE. Trimming took off 0 bases at V and 4 bases at J, with 13 bases between the two ends. This CDR3 region has 15 residues. This chain's CDR3 is CASSVATGGGTEAFF. CDR3 nucleotides: TGTGCCAGCAGCGTAGCTACGGGGGGTGGCACTGAAGCTTTCTTT.

The J gene is TRBJ1-1, the V gene TRBV6-6; D gene ambiguous. CDR1 and CDR2 from the germline V gene are MNHNY and SVGAGI (reference sequence). The CDR3 length is 12 residues. V dropped 6 bases and J dropped 7 bases, with 12 bases sitting between them. This chain's CDR3 is CASSLERDEAFF. The CDR3 coding sequence is TGTGCCAGCAGCTTAGAGAGGGATGAAGCTTTCTTT.

This clone was detected only a few times. J is TRBJ2-1 and V is TRBV14; D might be TRBD1 (5 bases). Germline CDR1 and CDR2: SGHDN and FVKESK. The CDR3 spans 14 residues. The ends were cut back, 4 bases at V and 3 bases at J, with 10 bases in the middle. In DNA form, the CDR3 reads TGTGCCAGCAGCCGGACATACGTCTACAATGAGCAGTTCTTC. This encodes CASSRTYVYNEQFF.

The CDR3 sequence is CASSFVSGSYNEQFF. Here the CDR3 DNA reads TGTGCCAGCAGCTTCGTTAGCGGGAGTTACAATGAGCAGTTCTTC. The J gene is TRBJ2-1, the V gene TRBV11-2; 9 bases match TRBD2. Germline-derived CDR1 and CDR2 are SGHAT and FQNNGV. This CDR3 comprises 15 residues. Losses at the gene ends were 3 bases for V and 4 bases for J; bases not matched to a gene: 4.

The chain links TRBV7-7 to TRBJ2-1; 11 bases agree with TRBD2. Looked up from germline, CDR1 is SSHAT and CDR2 is FNYEAQ (reference sequence). The V and J ends lost 5 bases and 6 bases, in that order; junction bases with no gene match: 3. This CDR3 has 14 amino acids. CDR3 sequence reads: CASSLTSGTNEQFF. The CDR3 nucleotides read TGTGCCAGCAGCCTGACTAGCGGGACCAATGAGCAGTTCTTC.

The chain is built from TRBV6-1 and TRBJ1-2; D might be TRBD1 (6 bases). Trimming removed 2 bases from V and 8 bases from J, with 18 bases in between. The V gene's germline CDR1 is MNHNS and CDR2 SASEGT. The CDR3 runs to 15 residues. CDR3 region: CASSELDRPIEGYTF. CDR3 coding DNA: TGTGCCAGCAGTGAACTCGACAGGCCAATCGAGGGCTACACCTTC.

The rearrangement joins TRBV6-5 to TRBJ2-5, with 10 bases that match TRBD2. The DNA end lines up better with TRBJ2-7; the J call may be wrong. The germline V gene has CDR1 MNHEY and CDR2 SVGAGI. The CDR3 is made up of 15 amino acids. CDR3 bases: TGTGCCAGCAGTCCCCGCAGCGGGGGGGCCTACGAGCAGTACTTC. It encodes CASSPRSGGAYEQYF.

The chain couples TRBV5-1 to TRBJ2-5, with TRBD1 as a possible D gene (7 bases). Germline CDR1 and CDR2: SGHRS and YFSETQ. The CDR3 sequence is 14 residues long. The V end lost 0 bases, the J end lost 11 bases, and 17 bases lay between the germline ends. DNA of the CDR3: TGCGCCAGCAGCTTGGAGGGGGCTTGGGGGGAGCAGTACTTC. This encodes CASSLEGAWGEQYF. Based on the CDR3 plus reference TRBV5-1 and TRBJ2-5, the full variable domain is KAGVTQTPRYLIKTRGQQVTLSCSPISGHRSVSWYQQTPGQGLQFLFEYFSETQRNKGNFPGRFSGRQFSNSRSEMNVSTLELGDSALYLCASSLEGAWGEQYFGPGTRLLVL.

J is TRBJ2-7 and V is TRBV10-3; 14 nucleotides match TRBD2. The length of the CDR3 is 16 residues. The V gene's germline CDR1 is ENHRY and CDR2 SYGVKD. With V trimmed by 6 bases and J by 1 base, 5 bases remained unmatched. The CDR3 DNA sequence: TGTGCCATCAGGCCGGGACTAGCGGGGGTGTCCTACGAGCAGTACTTC. Its protein product is CAIRPGLAGVSYEQYF.

This clone was seen a handful of times. The chain uses TRBV7-8 and TRBJ2-1, with 11 bases lining up with TRBD2. This CDR3 is built from 20 residues. The J segment lost 0 bases and the V segment lost 4 bases, leaving 14 bases of the junction unmatched. Germline CDR1 and CDR2: SGHVS and FQNEAQ. The CDR3 sequence: CASSSPRLAGIDLSYNEQFF. The CDR3 DNA reads TGTGCCAGCAGCTCTCCGAGACTAGCGGGGATAGACCTCTCCTACAATGAGCAGTTCTTC.

V gene TRBV18 combines with J gene TRBJ2-7; 7 nucleotides line up with TRBD2. Trimming took 2 bases from V and 3 from J; bases not matched to a gene: 7. The CDR3 consists of 15 residues. Germline CDR1 is KGHSH and CDR2 is LQKENI. For the CDR3, the DNA is TGTGCCAGCTCACCATCAGCGGGAAGGGGCTACGAGCAGTACTTC. This sequence encodes CASSPSAGRGYEQYF.

This rearrangement joins TRBV11-2 to TRBJ2-7, with TRBD2 identical over 7 bases. This CDR3 is built from 13 residues. CDR1 and CDR2 (germline): SGHAT, FQNNGV. V lost 1 base, J lost 3 bases, and 0 bases stayed unmatched. CDR3 region: CASSLGGGYEQYF. The CDR3 DNA reads TGTGCCAGCAGCTTAGGGGGGGGCTACGAGCAGTACTTC.

The J gene is TRBJ1-4, the V gene TRBV15, with 8 bases matching TRBD1. CDR3 length: 15 residues. CDR1 LNHNV and CDR2 YYDKDF come from the germline V gene (reference sequence). J lost 2 bases, V lost 5 bases, and 4 bases had no gene match. CDR3 sequence: CATSGRQGTNEKLFF. The CDR3 DNA reads as TGTGCCACCAGCGGACGACAGGGGACTAATGAAAAACTGTTTTTT.

V gene TRBV2 combines with J gene TRBJ2-1, with 10 nucleotides matching TRBD1. This CDR3 spans 14 amino acids. Germline V gene data show CDR1 as SNHLY and CDR2 as FYNNEI. The trim removed 9 bases at V and 2 bases at J, leaving 4 bases unmatched. The CDR3 nucleotides read TGTGCCAGTGCGGGGACAGGGGCCTACAATGAGCAGTTCTTC. Encoded protein: CASAGTGAYNEQFF.

The chain combines TRBV4-1 with TRBJ2-2; 7 bases map to TRBD1. Germline V gene lookup returns CDR1 MGHRA and CDR2 YSYEKL. This CDR3 is 15 amino acids long. J lost 6 bases, V lost 4 bases, and 8 bases had no gene match. The CDR3: CASSRNPGQAGELFF. CDR3 sequence (DNA): TGCGCCAGCAGCCGGAATCCTGGACAGGCCGGGGAGCTGTTTTTT.

The chain is built from TRBV9 and TRBJ2-3; 13 bases are a match to TRBD2. V lost 2 bases and J lost 4; bases outside the gene matches: 4. The CDR3 contains 16 residues. The germline gives CDR1 SGDLS, CDR2 YYNGEE. The CDR3 spells CASSVYGTSGADTQYF. CDR3 nucleotides: TGTGCCAGCAGCGTCTACGGGACTAGCGGGGCAGATACGCAGTATTTT. Full variable domain (missing parts from reference TRBV9 and TRBJ2-3): DSGVTQTPKHLITATGQRVTLRCSPRSGDLSVYWYQQSLDQGLQFLIQYYNGEERAKGNILERFSAQQFPDLHSELNLSSLELGDSALYFCASSVYGTSGADTQYFGPGTRLTVL.

On this clone itself: A junction end diverges from the germline sequence, so it may reflect a read error. The chain recombines TRBV6-1 with TRBJ2-7; 10 positions agree with TRBD2. The CDR3 has 15 amino acids. Germline CDR1 and CDR2: MNHNS and SASEGT. The chain's CDR3 is CASSKAGGPPYEQYF. CDR3 bases: TGTGCCAGCAGTAAAGCGGGAGGGCCACCCTACGAGCAGTACTTC.

V and J are TRBV19 and TRBJ2-1, with TRBD2 identical over 12 bases. V was pared by 4 bases and J by 10 bases, with 8 bases of the junction left unmatched. The CDR3 contains 15 residues. The V gene's germline CDR1 is LNHDA and CDR2 SQIVND (reference sequence). CDR3 sequence reads: CASSTTSGSSREQFF. CDR3 in DNA: TGTGCCAGTAGTACGACTAGCGGGAGCAGTAGAGAGCAGTTCTTC.

The rearrangement uses TRBV2 and TRBJ2-7; 11 nucleotides align to TRBD1. V was clipped by 6 bases and J by 2 bases; unmatched bases: 3. The CDR3 is 14 amino acids. CDR1 is SNHLY, CDR2 FYNNEI, per germline. CDR3 in amino acids: CASSPGQGAYEQYF. The CDR3 nucleotides read TGTGCCAGCAGCCCGGGACAGGGGGCCTACGAGCAGTACTTC.